What follows are 17 T cell receptor beta chains derived from one specimen sequenced in a study of blood T cell repertoires in COVID-19. Some clones are missing from TCRdb's copy, which holds only in-frame ones; the method was immunoSEQ multiplex PCR. Seen here are approximately 170,000 clones, 85% to 90% observed once, and the top ten hold roughly 4%. Specimen: peripheral blood. The receptors originated from a woman in her sixties or seventies with acute or convalescent COVID-19.

This rearrangement joins TRBV2 to TRBJ2-7; 9 bases line up with TRBD2. The germline V gene encodes CDR1 SNHLY and CDR2 FYNNEI. V was clipped by 5 bases and J by 2 bases; unmatched bases: 7. This CDR3 contains 15 residues. The CDR3 region is CASSRASGTPYEQYF. DNA for the CDR3: TGTGCCAGCAGTCGGGCTAGCGGGACCCCCTACGAGCAGTACTTC.

V usage is TRBV7-9 and J usage is TRBJ2-7; 8 positions agree with TRBD1. The CDR3 has 14 residues. The ends lost 4 bases at V and 2 bases at J; junction bases unmatched: 4. Germline-derived CDR1 and CDR2 are SEHNR and FQNEAQ (reference sequence). The CDR3 spells CASSSGQGTYEQYF. The CDR3 DNA reads as TGTGCCAGCAGCTCCGGACAGGGAACCTACGAGCAGTACTTC.

The chain couples TRBV10-3 to TRBJ2-3, with D perhaps matching TRBD2 (5 bases). The germline gives CDR1 ENHRY, CDR2 SYGVKD. The CDR3 has 15 amino acids. V lost 3 bases and J 2 bases, leaving 12 bases between the germline ends. CDR3 protein: CAISDSQRITDTQYF. CDR3 DNA sequence: TGTGCCATCAGTGATAGTCAGCGGATCACAGATACGCAGTATTTT.

The chain combines TRBV7-8 with TRBJ2-5, with TRBD1 matching 7 bases. Germline CDR1 SGHVS, CDR2 FQNEAQ. J gave up 4 bases and V 5 bases, and 19 bases lay outside the gene matches. The CDR3 has 18 residues. CDR3 DNA sequence: TGTGCCAGCAGCCTTATTAGCACGAATTACAGGGGCGGAGAGACCCAGTACTTC. It is translated as CASSLISTNYRGGETQYF.

This sequence joins TRBV5-6 and TRBJ2-5, with D tentatively TRBD1 (5 bases). This CDR3 has 13 amino acids. The V and J ends lost 4 bases and 2 bases respectively, with 9 bases between them. From germline, CDR1 is SGHDT and CDR2 YYEEEE. The CDR3 region is CASSPGAQETQYF. The CDR3 region has the DNA TGTGCCAGCAGCCCTGGGGCGCAAGAGACCCAGTACTTC.

This clone was detected only once. V usage is TRBV4-3 and J usage is TRBJ2-1; 9 bases fit TRBD2. Germline V gene sequence: CDR1 LGHNA, CDR2 YSLEER. V trimming: 1 base; J trimming: 2 bases; junction bases outside the gene matches: 3. The CDR3 has 16 residues. The CDR3 DNA follows: TGCGCCAGCAGCCAAGGGACTAGCGTTGCCTACAATGAGCAGTTCTTC. Its protein product is CASSQGTSVAYNEQFF.

The sample holds a few counts of this clone. The CDR3 sequence is CASSYKREVGNEQFF. The CDR3 DNA follows: TGTGCCAGCAGCTACAAGCGGGAGGTAGGCAATGAGCAGTTCTTC. The chain carries TRBV7-9 and TRBJ2-1; TRBD2 matches 9 bases. In germline, CDR1 is SEHNR, CDR2 FQNEAQ (reference sequence). After removal of 4 bases from V and 6 bases from J, the junction contained 7 bases not matched to a gene. This CDR3 region has 15 residues.

The rearrangement uses TRBV2 and TRBJ2-7; TRBD1 matches at 10 bases. The germline V gene has CDR1 SNHLY and CDR2 FYNNEI. This CDR3 has 14 amino acids. Trimming removed 6 bases from V and 4 bases from J; junction bases left unmatched: 6. The CDR3, as DNA: TGTGCCAGCAGGGGAGACAGGGGGCCTTACGAGCAGTACTTC. Translating gives CASRGDRGPYEQYF.

Details on this clone: Other DNA sequences in this specimen translate into the identical CDR3. The chain combines TRBV6-5 with TRBJ1-1, with TRBD1 identical over 7 bases. Per the germline V gene, CDR1 is MNHEY and CDR2 is SVGAGI. V shed 6 bases, J shed 0 bases, and the junction held 4 bases outside the gene matches. The CDR3 spans 14 residues. This CDR3 reads CASRRQGMNTEAFF. For the CDR3, the DNA is TGTGCCAGCAGGCGACAGGGCATGAACACTGAAGCTTTCTTT.

This chain joins TRBV27 and TRBJ2-7; TRBD1 is a possible D gene (5 bases). Germline CDR1 reads MNHEY; CDR2 reads SMNVEV (reference sequence). Deletions cut 3 bases from V and 3 bases from J, with 6 bases between. The CDR3 length is 12 residues. For the CDR3, the DNA is TGTGCCAGCAGTTTTACAGGCTACGAGCAGTACTTC. Protein: CASSFTGYEQYF.

This chain links TRBV7-8 with TRBJ1-1; D gene unclear. V was pared by 1 base and J by 5 bases, with 8 bases between. The CDR3 is 13 amino acids. Germline assignment: CDR1 SGHVS and CDR2 FQNEAQ. The CDR3 nucleotides are TGTGCCAGCAGCTTAGGGGTCGGGACTGAAGCTTTCTTT. This encodes CASSLGVGTEAFF.

The table lists this clone with a few counts. The gene calls are TRBV7-9 and TRBJ2-7; a weak D match, TRBD2 (5 bases). The length of the CDR3 is 15 residues. The germline gives CDR1 SEHNR, CDR2 FQNEAQ (reference sequence). The germline V and J ends were trimmed by 4 bases and 6 bases, with 19 bases remaining between them. The DNA of the CDR3 is TGTGCCAGCAGCTCCGCGCGGGTAGTTCGGGGCGAGCAGTACTTC. It translates to CASSSARVVRGEQYF.

This clone has a handful of counts. This chain connects TRBV4-1 to TRBJ1-2; 9 positions match TRBD1. The CDR3 length is 15 residues. Germline V lookup: CDR1 MGHRA, CDR2 YSYEKL. Germline trimming cut 2 bases from V and 4 bases from J; bases unmatched to any gene: 5. CDR3 sequence: CASSQRPGQGYGYTF. CDR3 in DNA: TGCGCCAGCAGCCAACGACCGGGACAGGGCTATGGCTACACCTTC.

The V and J genes are TRBV7-2 and TRBJ1-5; TRBD1 matches 7 bases. Per germline, CDR1 SGHTA and CDR2 FQGNSA. Trimming at V came to 4 bases and at J to 6 bases, leaving 3 bases not matched to a gene. This CDR3 spans 13 amino acids. CDR3 loop: CASSSGGLQPQHF. DNA of the CDR3: TGTGCCAGCAGCTCAGGGGGACTTCAGCCCCAGCATTTT.

The V and J genes are TRBV5-5 and TRBJ2-1, with 10 bases fitting TRBD2. V trimming: 0 bases; J trimming: 4 bases; junction bases outside the gene matches: 4. Looked up from germline, CDR1 is SGHKS and CDR2 is YYEKEE (reference sequence). The CDR3 has 16 amino acids. CDR3 sequence (DNA): TGTGCCAGCAGCTTGGCAGGACTAGCGGAGTACAATGAGCAGTTCTTC. This translates into CASSLAGLAEYNEQFF.

This clone showed up just once. CDR3 nucleotides: TGTGCCAGCAGGGCTAGAGCGGAATCACGCACAGATACGCAGTATTTT. It yields the protein CASRARAESRTDTQYF. The chain joins TRBV2 to TRBJ2-3; TRBD2 is a possible D gene (5 bases). This CDR3 comprises 16 residues. The germline V gene has CDR1 SNHLY and CDR2 FYNNEI. The V end was cut by 6 bases, the J end by 1 base, with 17 bases between. The full variable domain, in which reference TRBV2 and TRBJ2-3 provide the parts outside the CDR3, is EPEVTQTPSHQVTQMGQEVILRCVPISNHLYFYWYRQILGQKVEFLVSFYNNEISEKSEIFDDQFSVERPDGSNFTLKIRSTKLEDSAMYFCASRARAESRTDTQYFGPGTRLTVL.

This chain joins TRBV10-3 and TRBJ2-3, with 7 positions matching TRBD2. The CDR3 length is 14 residues. With 4 bases clipped from V and 2 bases from J, the junction kept 3 bases outside the gene matches. The germline CDR1 and CDR2 sequences are ENHRY and SYGVKD. The CDR3 bases are TGTGCCATCAGTGCAGCGGGGACCACAGATACGCAGTATTTT. Its translation: CAISAAGTTDTQYF.